The clone carrying this T cell receptor beta chain came up many times. Its cognate antigen is unknown. A junction boundary mismatches the germline segment, possibly from a read error. Germline V gene data show CDR1 as SGHRS and CDR2 as YFSETQ. The CDR3 is made up of 14 amino acids. Fresh peripheral blood, around 10 ml, yielded the PBMCs. TCR beta CDR3 regions were amplified from RNA transcripts. HTBI primers were the set used in a first-round RT-PCR of the TCR CDR3. One entry per CDR3 protein, called by TCRdb with MiXCR from the multiplex PCR reads. Seen here are approximately 430,000 distinct CDR3 sequences, roughly 14% observed once, and the top ten hold over 10%. The source of the sample is a study of T cells in Graves' hyperthyroidism and ophthalmopathy. General observations from the study: Appearing also in blood were most of the thyroid clonotypes expanded above 0.001.

The rearrangement joins TRBV5-1 to TRBJ1-1; D remains ambiguous. This TCR was recovered from a man younger than 35 with Graves' ophthalmopathy. Sample: blood. CDR3 DNA sequence: TGTGCCAGCAGTTTGGGCACCTCGTGGACTGAAGCTTTCTTT. Its protein is CASSLGTSWTEAFF.